The 30 T cell receptor beta chains presented below share a single source sample, sequenced in a study of identical twins. TCRdb used MiXCR to reprocess the 5' RACE reads, holding one entry per CDR3 protein. The sample includes 450,000 to 600,000 distinct CDR3 sequences, approximately 20% of them seen just once. The same data also contributed to another study, on yellow fever vaccine responses in identical twins.

Sequencing used CD4+ T cells sorted from blood. Receptors originate from a woman aged 18 to 35 in good health.

This clonotype has only a few counts. V is TRBV10-3 and J is TRBJ2-1, with TRBD2 identical over 8 bases. This CDR3 is 16 amino acids long. CDR1 and CDR2 (germline): ENHRY, SYGVKD. Losses at the gene ends were 0 bases for V and 5 bases for J; bases not matched to a gene: 6. In nucleotides, the CDR3 is TGTGCCATCAGTGAGTCTGGGACTAGTGGAGACAATGAGCAGTTCTTC. As protein: CAISESGTSGDNEQFF.

The V gene is TRBV2, the J gene TRBJ2-1; 7 bases map to TRBD2. This CDR3 comprises 13 residues. Germline V gene sequence: CDR1 SNHLY, CDR2 FYNNEI. The junction had 6 bases not matched to a gene; V was cut back by 8 bases and J by 5 bases. CDR3 in amino acids: CASGREFNNEQFF. CDR3 nucleotides: TGTGCCAGCGGGCGGGAGTTCAACAATGAGCAGTTCTTC.

The genes are TRBV15 and TRBJ2-1; TRBD2 might be the D (5 bases). The CDR3 contains 15 residues. The V and J ends lost 3 bases and 6 bases respectively, with 15 bases between them. Germline CDR1 LNHNV, CDR2 YYDKDF (reference sequence). The CDR3 region has the DNA TGTGCCACCAGCAGGGCCCCGACGGCGGGCAATGAGCAGTTCTTC. Translating it yields CATSRAPTAGNEQFF.

CDR3 region: CASSYGDREDTQYF. The DNA of the CDR3 is TGTGCCAGCAGCTACGGGGACAGGGAAGATACGCAGTATTTT. The chain carries TRBV3-1 and TRBJ2-3, with 9 bases fitting TRBD1. The CDR3 spans 14 residues. CDR1 is LGHDT, CDR2 YNNKEL, per germline (reference sequence). V lost 5 bases, J lost 5 bases, and 5 bases stayed unmatched.

This clonotype was detected many times. The CDR3 coding sequence is TGTGCCACCCGTCAAGGACTAGCGGGAGGGAAGGCAGATACGCAGTATTTT. This codes for CATRQGLAGGKADTQYF. The chain links TRBV6-1 to TRBJ2-3; TRBD2 matches 15 bases. Germline V gene data show CDR1 as MNHNS and CDR2 as SASEGT. The J segment lost 4 bases and the V segment lost 10 bases, leaving 12 bases of the junction unmatched. This CDR3 comprises 17 residues.

This chain connects TRBV6-1 to TRBJ1-2; TRBD1 matches 7 bases. This CDR3 spans 14 amino acids. V lost 3 bases to trimming and J lost 12 bases; unmatched junction nucleotides: 13. Germline V gene lookup returns CDR1 MNHNS and CDR2 SASEGT. Here the CDR3 reads CASSDHFLTGRNTF. CDR3 DNA: TGTGCCAGCAGTGACCACTTCTTGACAGGGAGAAACACCTTC.

The rearrangement uses TRBV6-5 and TRBJ2-6; perhaps TRBD1 as D (6 bases). This CDR3 has 15 residues. The germline CDR1 and CDR2 sequences are MNHEY and SVGAGI. Trimming removed 3 bases from V and 2 bases from J, with 8 bases in between. CDR3 region: CASSYKGAGANVLTF. The CDR3 DNA sequence: TGTGCCAGCAGTTATAAGGGGGCTGGGGCCAACGTCCTGACTTTC.

This CDR3 reads CSARPGLEVYQETQYF. CDR3 nucleotide sequence: TGCAGTGCTAGGCCGGGGTTGGAGGTCTACCAAGAGACCCAGTACTTC. The chain uses TRBV20-1 and TRBJ2-5; D is possibly TRBD2 (5 bases). The CDR3 loop spans 16 amino acids. Germline V gives CDR1 DFQATT, CDR2 SNEGSKA (reference sequence). The V end was cut by 3 bases, the J end by 0 bases, with 17 bases between.

V is TRBV12-3 or TRBV12-4 and J is TRBJ1-6; D is ambiguous. The CDR3 is made up of 16 amino acids. The V end lost 4 bases, the J end lost 9 bases, and 19 bases lay between the germline ends. In nucleotides, the CDR3 is TGTGCCAGCAGTTCCTCGGTGGGCCCCCGGACTTCACCCCTCCACTTT. As protein: CASSSSVGPRTSPLHF.

This chain joins TRBV6-2 or TRBV6-3 and TRBJ2-5; 8 positions agree with TRBD1. This CDR3 region has 17 residues. Germline V gene sequence: CDR1 MNHEY, CDR2 SVGEGT. V shed 2 bases and J 5 bases; nucleotides not matched to a gene: 13. Here the CDR3 reads CASSYPEQGGMEETQYF. CDR3 nucleotides: TGTGCCAGCAGTTACCCAGAACAGGGGGGAATGGAGGAGACCCAGTACTTC.

The chain carries TRBV20-1 and TRBJ2-3; D could derive from TRBD1 or TRBD2 (6 bases each). Germline V gives CDR1 DFQATT, CDR2 SNEGSKA (reference sequence). This CDR3 spans 13 amino acids. V was pared by 6 bases and J by 2 bases, with 12 bases between. CDR3 in amino acids: CSAGGRPTDTQYF. CDR3 nucleotides: TGCAGTGCGGGGGGCAGGCCCACAGATACGCAGTATTTT.

This clonotype was counted between two and nine times. The V gene is TRBV20-1, the J gene TRBJ2-2, with D tentatively TRBD1 or TRBD2 (5 bases each). Trimming removed 1 base at V and 6 bases at J, with 9 bases between. CDR1 and CDR2 from the germline V gene are DFQATT and SNEGSKA (reference sequence). This CDR3 has 13 amino acids. The CDR3 loop reads CSARGTGPGELFF. CDR3 DNA sequence: TGCAGTGCTAGAGGGACGGGACCCGGGGAGCTGTTTTTT.

This clonotype was seen more than once but under ten times. This chain joins TRBV6-5 and TRBJ2-1, with 8 bases aligning to TRBD2. This CDR3 contains 16 residues. Trimming cost V 0 bases and J 8 bases; bases outside gene matches: 9. Germline V CDR1 and CDR2: MNHEY, SVGAGI. The CDR3 DNA reads TGTGCCAGCAGTTACTCTTTCAGCGGGAGTCTCTATGAGCAGTTCTTC. Amino acid sequence: CASSYSFSGSLYEQFF.

The rearrangement links TRBV6-5 to TRBJ2-1; D might be TRBD2 (5 bases). Germline loops: CDR1 MNHEY, CDR2 SVGAGI. V lost 2 bases and J 8 bases, leaving 10 bases between the germline ends. This CDR3 comprises 13 residues. DNA of the CDR3: TGTGCCAGCAGTTACGGGAGTGGATATGAGCAGTTCTTC. As protein: CASSYGSGYEQFF.

The chain joins TRBV12-3 or TRBV12-4 to TRBJ2-5; D call uncertain. CDR3 length: 15 amino acids. V lost 2 bases and J 2 bases, leaving 12 bases between the germline ends. The CDR3 protein is CASSLRPSRQETQYF. CDR3 nucleotide sequence: TGTGCCAGCAGTTTACGGCCTAGTCGTCAAGAGACCCAGTACTTC.

This clonotype was seen more than once but under ten times. This rearrangement joins TRBV12-3 or TRBV12-4 to TRBJ2-7; D unclear. V was trimmed by 3 bases and J by 2 bases, leaving 14 bases between them. The CDR3 runs to 15 residues. CDR3 coding DNA: TGTGCCAGCAGTTTGGCGACCGGCTTTCCCTACGAGCAGTACTTC. Its translation is CASSLATGFPYEQYF.

This clonotype has just a few counts. The V call is TRBV5-1, the J call TRBJ2-5; TRBD2 matches at 10 bases. J gave up 2 bases and V 2 bases, and 3 bases lay outside the gene matches. This CDR3 is built from 15 residues. Per germline, CDR1 SGHRS and CDR2 YFSETQ. The CDR3 region is CASSFLLAGQETQYF. The DNA of the CDR3 is TGCGCCAGCAGCTTCTTACTAGCGGGACAAGAGACCCAGTACTTC.

This clonotype was counted only a few times. This sequence joins TRBV9 and TRBJ2-5; TRBD2 agrees at 9 bases. CDR1 SGDLS and CDR2 YYNGEE come from the germline V gene. This CDR3 is 16 amino acids long. With V trimmed by 0 bases and J by 5 bases, 8 bases remained unmatched. CDR3 amino acids: CASSVGSLAGEETQYF. The CDR3 DNA follows: TGTGCCAGCAGCGTAGGGTCGTTAGCGGGAGAGGAGACCCAGTACTTC.

This clonotype was recorded a few times. The V call is TRBV12-3 or TRBV12-4, the J call TRBJ2-3, with D possibly TRBD2 on 6 matching bases. Trimming left V 2 bases short and J 5 bases short, with 8 bases between. CDR3 length equals 13 residues. CDR3 loop: CASSLRRVDTQYF. CDR3 DNA sequence: TGTGCCAGCAGTTTAAGGAGGGTAGATACGCAGTATTTT.

The genes are TRBV19 and TRBJ2-7; 10 bases are a match to TRBD1. Losses at the gene ends were 2 bases for V and 5 bases for J; bases not matched to a gene: 6. CDR3 length equals 15 residues. The germline gives CDR1 LNHDA, CDR2 SQIVND (reference sequence). CDR3 protein: CASSITGTGVNEQYF. The CDR3 nucleotides read TGTGCCAGTAGTATAACCGGGACAGGGGTCAACGAGCAGTACTTC.

CDR3 protein: CASSPRLAGELFF. The CDR3 DNA reads as TGTGCCAGCAGTCCTCGTCTCGCCGGGGAGCTGTTTTTT. The gene calls are TRBV28 and TRBJ2-2, with no clear D. Germline lookup yields CDR1 MDHEN and CDR2 SYDVKM. V gave up 5 bases and J gave up 6 bases, with 10 bases separating them. There are 13 residues in the CDR3. Looking up the rest from reference TRBV28 and TRBJ2-2 gives the full variable domain: DVKVTQSSRYLVKRTGEKVFLECVQDMDHENMFWYRQDPGLGLRLIYFSYDVKMKEKGDIPEGYSVSREKKERFSLILESASTNQTSMYLCASSPRLAGELFFGEGSRLTVL.

This clonotype was counted between two and nine times. The V gene is TRBV5-1, the J gene TRBJ2-2, with 8 positions matching TRBD2. The CDR3 totals 15 residues. Germline CDR1 and CDR2: SGHRS and YFSETQ. J gave up 1 base and V 6 bases, and 5 bases lay outside the gene matches. In DNA form, the CDR3 reads TGCGCCAGCACGACTAGCGCACAGAACACCGGGGAGCTGTTTTTT. Translating it yields CASTTSAQNTGELFF.

The chain carries TRBV5-6 and TRBJ1-1, with D perhaps TRBD1 (5 bases). The CDR3 extends over 15 amino acids. Trimming took 6 bases from V and 0 from J, leaving 15 bases between them. Germline V gives CDR1 SGHDT, CDR2 YYEEEE. The CDR3 is CASKDTDSLNTEAFF. The CDR3 DNA follows: TGTGCCAGCAAAGATACAGACAGCCTGAACACTGAAGCTTTCTTT.

V usage is TRBV6-1 and J usage is TRBJ2-3; perhaps TRBD1 as D (5 bases). Per the germline V gene, CDR1 is MNHNS and CDR2 is SASEGT. The CDR3 is made up of 14 amino acids. Trimming left V 6 bases short and J 2 bases short, with 12 bases between. The DNA of the CDR3 is TGTGCCAGCAGAAGACAGTTCGACACAGATACGCAGTATTTT. This translates into CASRRQFDTDTQYF.

The CDR3 is CASSVASGGPDTQYF. The CDR3 DNA reads as TGTGCCAGCAGCGTAGCTAGCGGGGGGCCGGATACGCAGTATTTT. The V gene is TRBV9, the J gene TRBJ2-3; the match to TRBD2 covers 11 bases. J gave up 6 bases and V 0 bases, and 3 bases lay outside the gene matches. This CDR3 spans 15 amino acids. Germline CDR1 is SGDLS and CDR2 is YYNGEE. The complete variable domain, with remaining parts taken from reference TRBV9 and TRBJ2-3, reads DSGVTQTPKHLITATGQRVTLRCSPRSGDLSVYWYQQSLDQGLQFLIQYYNGEERAKGNILERFSAQQFPDLHSELNLSSLELGDSALYFCASSVASGGPDTQYFGPGTRLTVL.

The rearrangement uses TRBV12-5 and TRBJ2-1; D gene unclear. The V gene lost 0 bases and the J gene lost 0 bases, with 12 bases spanning the gap. This CDR3 has 17 amino acids. CDR1 is LGHNT and CDR2 is FRNRAP in the germline V gene. The CDR3 loop is CASGLVRVKGSYNEQFF. CDR3 sequence (DNA): TGTGCTAGTGGTTTGGTACGGGTTAAAGGCTCCTACAATGAGCAGTTCTTC.

The rearrangement uses TRBV10-2 and TRBJ2-2; the D gene is possibly TRBD2 (5 bases). Germline CDR1 WSHSY, CDR2 SAAADI. There are 14 residues in the CDR3. The V and J ends lost 3 bases and 6 bases respectively, with 11 bases between them. CDR3 DNA: TGCGCCAGCAGTGAATTGGTGGAGGCCGGGGAGCTGTTTTTT. Translation: CASSELVEAGELFF.

The chain has TRBV20-1 and TRBJ1-1; 7 positions match TRBD1. The ends lost 1 base at V and 4 bases at J; junction bases unmatched: 3. There are 13 residues in the CDR3. Germline loops: CDR1 DFQATT, CDR2 SNEGSKA (reference sequence). The CDR3, as DNA: TGCAGTGCTAGAGGGGCAGGGGGCACTGAAGCTTTCTTT. Translation gives CSARGAGGTEAFF.

The chain combines TRBV5-1 with TRBJ2-3; tentative D call: TRBD1 (5 bases). Trimming took 0 bases from V and 4 from J, leaving 9 bases between them. Germline V CDR1 and CDR2: SGHRS, YFSETQ. This CDR3 spans 14 amino acids. Here the CDR3 DNA reads TGCGCCAGCAGCTTGGTGCAGGGCGCAGATACGCAGTATTTT. Its protein product is CASSLVQGADTQYF.

This clonotype was found a few times. This chain's CDR3 is CATSDSRQGANTGELFF. The CDR3 region has the DNA TGTGCCACCAGTGACTCCCGACAGGGAGCGAACACCGGGGAGCTGTTTTTT. The gene calls are TRBV24-1 and TRBJ2-2; TRBD1 matches 7 bases. J gave up 0 bases and V 4 bases, and 7 bases lay outside the gene matches. CDR3 size: 17 residues. Germline-derived CDR1 and CDR2 are KGHDR and SFDVKD.